This T cell receptor (beta chain) was captured in a study of T cell responses to AZD1222 COVID-19 vaccine. Method: immunoSEQ multiplex PCR; TCRdb's copy keeps in-frame clones and lacks some. The sample consists of about 120,000 clones, about 90% of them appearing once. This clone has a handful of counts. Trimming left V 0 bases short and J 2 bases short, with 13 bases between. Germline V gene lookup returns CDR1 LGHNA and CDR2 YSLEER. The CDR3 spans 16 residues. The genes are TRBV4-3 and TRBJ1-2, with D maybe TRBD1 (5 bases). The receptor was isolated from an adult in good health. The source was peripheral blood, collected on day 0 of AZD1222 vaccination. CDR3 sequence reads: CASSQDAIGENYGYTF. CDR3 coding DNA: TGCGCCAGCAGCCAAGATGCTATAGGGGAAAACTATGGCTACACCTTC.